These T cell receptor beta chains were read from a single sample in a study of regulatory T cells in long-lasting Graves disease. In TCRdb, the multiplex PCR reads were re-called with MiXCR into one record per CDR3 protein. The repertoire holds 300,000 to 500,000 distinct CDR3 sequences, with about 20% as singletons. The source material was peripheral blood mononuclear cells (PBMCs), sampled when the disease was refractory, from a patient treated with antithyroid drugs. These receptors were collected from a female donor with Graves disease. Each CDR3 is given with its conserved first and last residue. Each record gives: D gene, clone size, J gene, V gene, CDR3 protein, CDR3 DNA. A D gene is named only where the DNA matches it firmly. Rows may omit the clone size; those that give it use once, few, many or a size class.

>.|.|TRBJ2-7|TRBV11-1
CASGPRASYEQYF
TGTGCCAGCGGACCCAGGGCGTCCTACGAGCAGTACTTC
>.|many|TRBJ1-6|TRBV28
CASTPWGENSPLHF
TGTGCCAGCACCCCGTGGGGGGAAAATTCACCCCTCCACTTT
>.|few|TRBJ1-2|TRBV5-1
CASSLGDGDGYTF
TGTGCCAGCAGCTTGGGGGACGGGGATGGCTACACCTTC
>TRBD1|few|TRBJ1-5|TRBV12-3/TRBV12-4
CASSPSVAGTGDQPQHF
TGTGCCAGCAGTCCTTCCGTGGCCGGGACAGGGGATCAGCCCCAGCATTTT
>.|few|TRBJ1-1|TRBV5-1
CASSLGLSLGAFF
TGCGCCAGCAGCTTGGGGCTATCCCTCGGAGCTTTCTTT
>TRBD2|.|TRBJ2-3|TRBV18
CASSRTGGHTDTQYF
TGTGCCAGCTCACGGACGGGGGGGCACACAGATACGCAGTATTTT
>.|once|TRBJ1-5|TRBV12-3/TRBV12-4
CAGSSGTGIQPQHF
TGTGCCGGCAGCTCCGGGACGGGGATTCAGCCCCAGCATTTT
>.|few|TRBJ2-5|TRBV20-1
CSAPRPQGASETQYF
TGCAGTGCTCCGCGCCCACAGGGAGCATCAGAGACCCAGTACTTC
>TRBD1|many|TRBJ1-5|TRBV6-1
CASSPGQGASQPQHF
TGTGCCAGCAGCCCAGGACAGGGGGCTAGCCAGCCCCAGCATTTT
>.|few|TRBJ2-5|TRBV9
CASSVIRGAFETQYF
TGTGCCAGCAGCGTGATCCGGGGAGCCTTTGAGACCCAGTACTTC
>TRBD2|.|TRBJ2-2|TRBV19
CASSTPGGNTGELFF
TGTGCCAGTAGTACCCCGGGGGGGAACACCGGGGAGCTGTTTTTT
>.|few|TRBJ1-1|TRBV7-3
CASSLNPGNTEAFF
TGTGCCAGCAGCTTAAACCCAGGGAACACTGAAGCTTTCTTT
>.|few|TRBJ2-5|TRBV10-3
CAVANTGETQYF
TGTGCCGTCGCAAACACGGGAGAGACCCAGTACTTC
>.|.|TRBJ2-7|TRBV10-3
CAIKEIDEQYF
TGTGCCATCAAGGAGATCGACGAGCAGTACTTC
>TRBD1|few|TRBJ2-7|TRBV20-1
CSARADRGLSEQYF
TGCAGTGCTAGGGCGGACAGGGGGCTTAGCGAGCAGTACTTC
>.|.|TRBJ1-3|TRBV4-1
CASSQDQQGVAGNTIYF
TGCGCCAGCAGCCAAGATCAGCAGGGAGTGGCTGGAAACACCATATATTTT
>.|few|TRBJ1-2|TRBV7-9
CASSLEPGTGYTF
TGTGCCAGCAGCTTAGAGCCAGGGACTGGCTACACCTTC
>.|many|TRBJ2-7|TRBV29-1
CSVGGGYEQYF
TGCAGCGTTGGAGGGGGCTACGAGCAGTACTTC
>.|.|TRBJ1-1|TRBV11-2
CASSLRGRTEAFF
TGTGCCAGCAGCTTACGGGGTAGGACTGAAGCTTTCTTT
>TRBD2|.|TRBJ2-7|TRBV10-3
CATFSGTYEQYF
TGTGCCACCTTTAGCGGGACGTACGAGCAGTACTTC
>.|.|TRBJ2-3|TRBV5-6
CASSHRFPNTDTQYF
TGTGCCAGCAGCCATAGGTTCCCGAACACAGATACGCAGTATTTT